This T cell receptor beta chain originates from a study of OX40 agonist ivuxolimab in advanced cancers. To note about this clone: Its target is not known.

Whole-study results and caveats: Normalized T-cell clonal expansion was also low in some nonresponders.

Profiling relied on immunoSEQ multiplex PCR, and the TCRdb table lists in-frame clones only, not all of them. The sample includes over 20,000 clones, more than 75% seen only once; the top ten take about 25%. Germline V gene data show CDR1 as MGHRA and CDR2 as YSYEKL. The CDR3 runs to 14 residues. The V gene lost 1 base and the J gene lost 5 bases, with 10 bases spanning the gap. The starting material was CD4+ or CD8+ T cells sorted from blood, obtained in a trial of the OX40 agonist ivuxolimab. This sequence was found in an adult with an advanced solid tumor such as melanoma, head and neck, liver or kidney cancer. V gene TRBV4-1 combines with J gene TRBJ2-3, with D maybe TRBD1 (5 bases). The CDR3 here is CASSQGRGGDTQYF. The CDR3 coding sequence is TGCGCCAGCAGCCAAGGTAGGGGTGGAGATACGCAGTATTTT.